The 14 T cell receptor beta chains below all came from one sample that was sequenced in a study of cytomegalovirus exposure and HLA in healthy donors. Primers included in the PCR were 60 Vbeta and 13 Jbeta primers. This table comes from immunoSEQ multiplex PCR, and its TCRdb copy is limited to in-frame clones, with some not included. The sample includes 58,000 or so clones, around 68% of them seen just once. The sample was PBMCs. The receptors were gathered from a man aged 50-60 years in good health and CMV-seropositive.

This clone was recorded a few times. The V call is TRBV7-8, the J call TRBJ2-1, with 7 bases identical to TRBD2. The J segment lost 2 bases and the V segment lost 4 bases, leaving 5 bases of the junction unmatched. The CDR3 is made up of 15 amino acids. Germline V CDR1 and CDR2: SGHVS, FQNEAQ. CDR3 DNA sequence: TGTGCCAGCAGCTCAGGACTAGAAGCCTACAATGAGCAGTTCTTC. Translation gives CASSSGLEAYNEQFF.

This chain uses TRBV6-6 with TRBJ1-1; maybe TRBD1 (6 bases). The germline V gene has CDR1 MNHNY and CDR2 SVGAGI (reference sequence). The CDR3 extends over 12 amino acids. Trimming left V 5 bases short and J 11 bases short, with 15 bases between. Here the CDR3 reads CASSTRTEGAFF. In DNA form, the CDR3 reads TGTGCCAGCAGTACCCGGACAGAAGGCGCTTTCTTT.

In its sample, this clone was seen a few times. The J gene is TRBJ1-2, the V gene TRBV4-3; 8 nucleotides match TRBD1. The CDR3 is 13 residues long. J gave up 6 bases and V 7 bases, and 7 bases lay outside the gene matches. Germline V gene data show CDR1 as LGHNA and CDR2 as YSLEER. CDR3 nucleotide sequence: TGCGCCAGCACGCGGACAGGGCTCGATGGCTACACCTTC. As protein: CASTRTGLDGYTF.

This chain links TRBV19 with TRBJ2-6, with a tentative D call TRBD1 (6 bases). Trimming removed 5 bases at V and 0 bases at J, with 14 bases between. CDR1 and CDR2 from the germline V gene are LNHDA and SQIVND (reference sequence). The CDR3 loop spans 17 amino acids. The CDR3 DNA is TGTGCCAGTAGTTCCTACAGGGAACGCTCTGGGGCCAACGTCCTGACTTTC. Protein: CASSSYRERSGANVLTF.

A few counts support this clone. The rearrangement joins TRBV2 to TRBJ1-2; the D is unclear. V shed 4 bases and J shed 4 bases, with 10 bases lying between them. Germline CDR1 and CDR2: SNHLY and FYNNEI. The CDR3 sequence is 13 residues long. The CDR3, as DNA: TGTGCCAGCAGTGCGAGAGCCCTCTATGGCTACACCTTC. Its protein product is CASSARALYGYTF. Full variable domain (remainder filled in from reference TRBV2 and TRBJ1-2): EPEVTQTPSHQVTQMGQEVILRCVPISNHLYFYWYRQILGQKVEFLVSFYNNEISEKSEIFDDQFSVERPDGSNFTLKIRSTKLEDSAMYFCASSARALYGYTFGSGTRLTVV.

In its sample, this clone was seen a few times. V usage is TRBV6-5 and J usage is TRBJ2-3; no reliable D call. From germline, CDR1 is MNHEY and CDR2 SVGAGI. Trimming shortened V by 0 bases and J by 1 base, and 5 bases separated the two germline ends. CDR3 length: 14 amino acids. The chain's CDR3 is CASSYSQGTDTQYF. CDR3 nucleotide sequence: TGTGCCAGCAGTTACTCCCAGGGCACAGATACGCAGTATTTT.

The genes are TRBV27 and TRBJ2-7, with 12 positions matching TRBD1. Trimming removed 6 bases from V and 2 bases from J; junction bases left unmatched: 5. The germline V gene encodes CDR1 MNHEY and CDR2 SMNVEV (reference sequence). This CDR3 is 15 amino acids long. This CDR3 is CASSPGTGGAYEQYF. In nucleotides, the CDR3 is TGTGCCAGCAGCCCCGGGACAGGGGGCGCCTACGAGCAGTACTTC.

This clone was seen only a few times. This chain uses TRBV6-1 with TRBJ1-5, with 12 bases lining up with TRBD1. CDR3 size: 15 residues. Unmatched junction bases numbered 9, after V lost 10 bases and J lost 5 bases. Germline CDR1 and CDR2: MNHNS and SASEGT. DNA for the CDR3: TGTGCCACCTCACCCGGGACAGGGGGCTATCAGCCCCAGCATTTT. It codes for CATSPGTGGYQPQHF.

This chain uses TRBV7-8 with TRBJ1-1; D is perhaps TRBD1 (6 bases). Germline V gene lookup returns CDR1 SGHVS and CDR2 FQNEAQ. The CDR3 has 15 amino acids. With 1 base removed from V and 4 bases from J, the gap between germline ends came to 13 bases. CDR3 nucleotide sequence: TGTGCCAGCAGCTTAGATGGGGGAGGGGGCACTGAAGCTTTCTTT. It specifies CASSLDGGGGTEAFF.

This clone was seen more than once but under ten times. The chain carries TRBV27 and TRBJ1-5, with D unresolved. V lost 6 bases to trimming and J lost 5 bases, with 17 bases between them. This CDR3 region has 15 residues. Germline CDR1 and CDR2: MNHEY and SMNVEV (reference sequence). CDR3 DNA sequence: TGTGCCAGCAGCCCGGGATTCGCTGGGTATCAGCCCCAGCATTTT. Protein product: CASSPGFAGYQPQHF.

V and J are TRBV7-9 and TRBJ2-5; maybe TRBD2 (6 bases). The germline V and J ends were trimmed by 1 base and 5 bases, with 14 bases remaining between them. This CDR3 contains 15 residues. From germline, CDR1 is SEHNR and CDR2 FQNEAQ (reference sequence). CDR3 in amino acids: CASSLGRGIDETQYF. The CDR3 DNA reads TGTGCCAGCAGCTTAGGACGGGGGATCGACGAGACCCAGTACTTC.

The chain uses TRBV6-4 and TRBJ2-1; 10 bases are a match to TRBD1. CDR3 length: 15 residues. With 2 bases clipped from V and 9 bases from J, the junction kept 7 bases outside the gene matches. The germline V gene has CDR1 MRHNA and CDR2 SNTAGT. The CDR3 nucleotides are TGTGCCAGCAGTGACGGGGGGACAGGGGTTGGTGAGCAGTTCTTC. This translates into CASSDGGTGVGEQFF.

J is TRBJ2-7 and V is TRBV5-1, with D perhaps matching TRBD1 (6 bases). Germline CDR1 and CDR2: SGHRS and YFSETQ. The CDR3 sequence is 13 residues long. V gave up 1 base and J gave up 4 bases, with 9 bases separating them. The chain's CDR3 is CASSLIGGYEQYF. Here the CDR3 DNA reads TGCGCCAGCAGCTTGATAGGGGGATACGAGCAGTACTTC.

This clone was detected only once. One end of the junction is discordant with germline, which a read error may explain. V usage is TRBV6-4 and J usage is TRBJ2-7; D is perhaps TRBD2 (7 bases). There are 12 residues in the CDR3. Germline V lookup: CDR1 MRHNA, CDR2 SNTAGT. The CDR3 DNA is TGCACGACGGAGGGGGGAGGGATGGGGCAGTACTTC. Its translation: CTTEGGGMGQYF.